Presented here are 24 T cell receptor beta chains from one specimen sequenced in a study of cytomegalovirus exposure and HLA in healthy donors. Researchers ran the PCR with 60 Vbeta and 13 Jbeta primers. The table came from immunoSEQ multiplex PCR; TCRdb's copy has only in-frame clones and leaves some out. The sample consists of some 190,000 clones, 79% of them appearing once. The sample taken for sequencing was PBMCs. The receptors derive from a woman aged 45-59 years in good health and CMV-seronegative.

The chain uses TRBV2 and TRBJ2-5, with TRBD1 matching over 7 bases. Germline CDR1 SNHLY, CDR2 FYNNEI. This CDR3 comprises 14 residues. V trimming: 4 bases; J trimming: 2 bases; junction bases outside the gene matches: 4. DNA for the CDR3: TGTGCCAGCAGTGGGTGGGGACAGCAAGAGACCCAGTACTTC. Residues: CASSGWGQQETQYF.

V gene TRBV19 combines with J gene TRBJ2-2; possible D gene TRBD1, 5 bases. Between the trimmed V and J ends, which lost 6 bases and 4 bases, there was a span of 9 bases. The CDR3 is 13 residues long. Germline CDR1 is LNHDA and CDR2 is SQIVND (reference sequence). The CDR3 is CASRIQATGELFF. DNA for the CDR3: TGTGCCAGTAGGATACAGGCCACCGGGGAGCTGTTTTTT.

This chain joins TRBV9 and TRBJ2-5, with a tentative D call TRBD2 (6 bases). V gave up 0 bases and J gave up 3 bases, with 9 bases separating them. Germline loops: CDR1 SGDLS, CDR2 YYNGEE. CDR3 length: 14 residues. The CDR3 coding sequence is TGTGCCAGCAGCGTAGGGTGGAGGGAAGAGACCCAGTACTTC. Its translation is CASSVGWREETQYF. The full variable domain, with the rest looked up from reference TRBV9 and TRBJ2-5, is DSGVTQTPKHLITATGQRVTLRCSPRSGDLSVYWYQQSLDQGLQFLIQYYNGEERAKGNILERFSAQQFPDLHSELNLSSLELGDSALYFCASSVGWREETQYFGPGTRLLVL.

A few counts support this clone. V is TRBV4-3 and J is TRBJ2-7; 7 positions match TRBD1. J was trimmed by 5 bases and V by 0 bases; bases with no gene match: 16. Germline V gene sequence: CDR1 LGHNA, CDR2 YSLEER. This CDR3 is 18 amino acids long. The CDR3 reads CASSQDRIMGRGYDEQYF. In DNA, the CDR3 is TGCGCCAGCAGCCAAGATCGGATTATGGGCAGGGGGTACGACGAGCAGTACTTC.

The chain is built from TRBV29-1 and TRBJ1-1, with TRBD1 as a possible D gene (5 bases). CDR3 length: 13 amino acids. Germline loops: CDR1 SQVTM, CDR2 ANQGSEA. V lost 8 bases and J lost 1, with 14 bases in between. CDR3 DNA: TGCAGCCTGTCACATGGACAGAACACTGAAGCTTTCTTT. Translation gives CSLSHGQNTEAFF.

This sequence joins TRBV13 and TRBJ2-5; 8 bases map to TRBD2. V was clipped by 0 bases and J by 4 bases; unmatched bases: 4. Germline CDR1 and CDR2: PRHDT and FYEKMQ (reference sequence). The CDR3 spans 15 residues. The CDR3 DNA follows: TGTGCCAGCAGCTTAGGCGCGGGAGGAGGAGAGACCCAGTACTTC. Translated: CASSLGAGGGETQYF.

V gene TRBV6-1 combines with J gene TRBJ1-2; D is unclear. CDR1 is MNHNS, CDR2 SASEGT, per germline. The CDR3 totals 15 residues. Trimming removed 0 bases from V and 2 bases from J, with 10 bases in between. The CDR3 spells CASSEALGRNYGYTF. The DNA of the CDR3 is TGTGCCAGCAGTGAAGCGCTGGGCAGGAACTATGGCTACACCTTC.

The chain is built from TRBV5-4 and TRBJ2-5, with D possibly being TRBD2 (5 bases). The germline V gene encodes CDR1 SGHNT and CDR2 YYREEE (reference sequence). Deletions cut 4 bases from V and 2 bases from J, with 12 bases between. The CDR3 consists of 14 residues. CDR3 region: CASSVTRDQETQYF. The CDR3, as DNA: TGTGCCAGCAGCGTAACTAGAGATCAAGAGACCCAGTACTTC.

Turning to this clone: This sample also contains other DNA sequences that code for the same CDR3. This sequence joins TRBV5-1 and TRBJ2-7; no reliable D call. This CDR3 contains 11 residues. Germline V lookup: CDR1 SGHRS, CDR2 YFSETQ. V was trimmed by 4 bases and J by 3 bases, leaving 5 bases between them. As DNA, the CDR3 is TGCGCCAGCAGCCGCGACTACGAGCAGTACTTC. As protein: CASSRDYEQYF.

The chain recombines TRBV6-5 with TRBJ2-1; no definite D call. Trimming pared 7 bases from V and 0 bases from J, leaving 7 bases between. Germline CDR1 MNHEY, CDR2 SVGAGI. This CDR3 comprises 13 residues. The CDR3 reads CASIQFSYNEQFF. Written as DNA, the CDR3 is TGTGCCAGCATTCAATTCTCCTACAATGAGCAGTTCTTC.

V usage is TRBV5-4 and J usage is TRBJ1-2; tentatively, D is TRBD1 (5 bases). This CDR3 spans 15 amino acids. The germline V gene encodes CDR1 SGHNT and CDR2 YYREEE (reference sequence). Deletions cut 5 bases from V and 4 bases from J, with 18 bases between. The CDR3 bases are TGTGCCAGCAGTTCCATTTCTACAGGCCTCTATGGCTACACCTTC. Protein sequence: CASSSISTGLYGYTF.

Details on this clone: Germline and junction disagree at one end, which may indicate a read error. This chain connects TRBV6-5 to TRBJ2-7; 9 nucleotides agree with TRBD1. Germline loops: CDR1 MNHEY, CDR2 SVGAGI. The CDR3 covers 15 residues. The CDR3 sequence: CASRSTGQGNVQEHF. CDR3 sequence (DNA): TGTGCCAGCAGATCGACCGGACAGGGGAACGTCCAGGAGCACTTC.

The rearrangement joins TRBV7-2 to TRBJ1-2; possibly TRBD1 for D (6 bases). CDR3 length: 16 residues. Germline V gene sequence: CDR1 SGHTA, CDR2 FQGNSA. V lost 5 bases, J lost 0 bases, and 16 bases lay in between. The CDR3: CASSVPGRTANYGYTF. The CDR3, as DNA: TGTGCCAGCAGCGTCCCTGGTCGGACAGCTAACTATGGCTACACCTTC.

This clone was detected once. The chain couples TRBV19 to TRBJ1-4; D is unclear. The CDR3 has 15 amino acids. The germline V gene has CDR1 LNHDA and CDR2 SQIVND (reference sequence). Between the trimmed V and J ends, which lost 3 bases and 8 bases, there was a span of 16 bases. In DNA, the CDR3 is TGTGCCAGTAGTATTGGCGGGGTACGAGGAGAAAAACTGTTTTTT. This codes for CASSIGGVRGEKLFF.

V gene TRBV5-1 combines with J gene TRBJ1-6; the D gene is possibly TRBD1 (6 bases). This CDR3 has 16 residues. Trimming took off 4 bases at V and 2 bases at J, with 13 bases between the two ends. Germline V gene lookup returns CDR1 SGHRS and CDR2 YFSETQ. The DNA for the CDR3 is TGCGCCAGCAGCGCAAAGACAGGCACCTATAATTCACCCCTCCACTTT. Translating it yields CASSAKTGTYNSPLHF.

This chain links TRBV4-3 with TRBJ2-1, with a possible D match to TRBD2 (6 bases). V was trimmed by 1 base and J by 7 bases, leaving 20 bases between them. CDR3 length equals 17 residues. Germline CDR1 LGHNA, CDR2 YSLEER. The CDR3 here is CASSQGRGTKFLNEQFF. In nucleotides, the CDR3 is TGCGCCAGCAGCCAAGGTCGGGGGACCAAGTTTTTGAATGAGCAGTTCTTC.

This clone has only one observation. The CDR3 nucleotides are TGTGCCAGCAGCCAACCCCGAGGGAAGGTGATGGGTCAGCCCCAGCATTTT. It encodes CASSQPRGKVMGQPQHF. The chain has TRBV7-2 and TRBJ1-5; D uncertain. The CDR3 covers 17 residues. Between the trimmed V and J ends, which lost 5 bases and 6 bases, there was a span of 23 bases. CDR1 is SGHTA and CDR2 is FQGNSA in the germline V gene. Full variable domain (remainder filled in from reference TRBV7-2 and TRBJ1-5): GAGVSQSPSNKVTEKGKDVELRCDPISGHTALYWYRQSLGQGLEFLIYFQGNSAPDKSGLPSDRFSAERTGGSVSTLTIQRTQQEDSAVYLCASSQPRGKVMGQPQHFGDGTRLSIL.

The V call is TRBV18, the J call TRBJ1-1, with D perhaps TRBD1 (6 bases). The CDR3 extends over 14 amino acids. The germline CDR1 and CDR2 sequences are KGHSH and LQKENI. The ends were cut back, 3 bases at V and 1 base at J, with 9 bases in the middle. The CDR3 region is CASSPLDRNTEAFF. In DNA form, the CDR3 reads TGTGCCAGCTCACCCTTGGACAGGAACACTGAAGCTTTCTTT.

The rearrangement uses TRBV5-4 and TRBJ1-2, with D possibly matching TRBD1 (5 bases). Per germline, CDR1 SGHNT and CDR2 YYREEE (reference sequence). The CDR3 extends over 15 amino acids. The V gene lost 3 bases and the J gene lost 7 bases, with 19 bases spanning the gap. The CDR3 coding sequence is TGTGCCAGCAGCTCGACCGGTTCAGGGTTGAGTGGCTACACCTTC. Translation: CASSSTGSGLSGYTF.

The rearrangement joins TRBV5-4 to TRBJ1-3; 8 bases match TRBD1. The CDR3 is made up of 14 amino acids. Germline V gene data show CDR1 as SGHNT and CDR2 as YYREEE (reference sequence). J was trimmed by 4 bases and V by 0 bases; bases with no gene match: 0. The CDR3 sequence is CASSLGDRGNTIYF. The CDR3 nucleotides are TGTGCCAGCAGCTTGGGGGACAGGGGAAACACCATATATTTT.

The rearrangement joins TRBV7-9 to TRBJ1-4, with TRBD1 matching 9 bases. The CDR3 extends over 16 amino acids. The germline V gene has CDR1 SEHNR and CDR2 FQNEAQ (reference sequence). Germline trimming cut 1 base from V and 3 bases from J; bases unmatched to any gene: 3. CDR3 sequence (DNA): TGTGCCAGCAGCTTAGAGGGACAGGGTGCTAATGAAAAACTGTTTTTT. Its protein is CASSLEGQGANEKLFF.

V and J are TRBV6-5 and TRBJ1-4; no firm D call. V lost 6 bases and J lost 9, with 14 bases in between. Per the germline V gene, CDR1 is MNHEY and CDR2 is SVGAGI. This CDR3 has 13 residues. The CDR3 reads CASRAPAEKKLFF. The CDR3, as DNA: TGTGCCAGCAGAGCTCCAGCGGAAAAAAAACTGTTTTTT.

V and J are TRBV5-1 and TRBJ2-7, with D unclear. Germline lookup yields CDR1 SGHRS and CDR2 YFSETQ. The length of the CDR3 is 12 residues. The germline V and J ends were trimmed by 4 bases and 5 bases, with 10 bases remaining between them. In DNA, the CDR3 is TGCGCCAGCAGCCCTCCCGGAGACGAGCAGTACTTC. Protein product: CASSPPGDEQYF.

V is TRBV4-2 and J is TRBJ1-4, with 8 positions matching TRBD1. Unmatched junction bases numbered 5, after V lost 1 base and J lost 4 bases. This CDR3 comprises 16 residues. Per germline, CDR1 LGHNA and CDR2 YNFKEQ. The CDR3 sequence: CASSQGNDRGNEKLFF. CDR3 DNA sequence: TGTGCCAGCAGCCAAGGTAACGACAGGGGTAATGAAAAACTGTTTTTT.